The entry below gives a single T cell receptor (beta chain) sequence along with its context. Its antigen is still unknown. This entry is derived from a study of OX40 agonist ivuxolimab in advanced cancers. Study as a whole: A partial response was reached by three patients: one with hepatocellular carcinoma and two with cutaneous melanoma. The study's findings and limits: At doses 0.1 to 3.0 mg/kg, CD4+ and CD8+ clones expanded.

Assay used: immunoSEQ multiplex PCR; TCRdb lists only in-frame clones, some missing. This table has tens of thousands of clones, 70% to 90% appearing once. V was cut by 2 bases and J by 2 bases, with 15 bases left in between. This CDR3 has 16 amino acids. CDR1 is SGHTA and CDR2 is FQGNSA in the germline V gene. The source was CD4+ or CD8+ T cells sorted from blood, collected in a trial of the OX40 agonist ivuxolimab. This chain uses TRBV7-2 with TRBJ2-5, with D perhaps being TRBD1 or TRBD2 (5 bases each). The sequence was obtained from an adult with an advanced solid tumor such as melanoma, head and neck, liver or kidney cancer. The DNA of the CDR3 is TGTGCCAGCAGCTTATCCCTGAGGGGAGTTCAAGAGACCCAGTACTTC. It specifies CASSLSLRGVQETQYF.